Described below is a single T cell receptor (beta chain) sequence and its context. The antigen is not known. Every donor provided 8.5 to 10 milliliters of peripheral blood. The use of a sample-barcoded 5' primer and a J-beta primer mix characterized a second PCR of about 7 to 12 cycles. Tagging of each cDNA molecule was performed by a template-switch adaptor with 12 random nucleotides. Each CDR3 protein is one row after TCRdb ran MiXCR on the 5' RACE reads. The table has about 1.4 million distinct CDR3 sequences, approximately 60% seen once. The sample originates from a study of blood T cells in healthy people across ages. General observations from the study: Investigators treated diversity estimates from one million T cells as underestimates. TCR beta diversity, measured per million T cells, fell in a roughly linear way with age.

V was cut by 3 bases and J by 10 bases, with 17 bases left in between. This CDR3 is 14 amino acids long. CDR1 is SGDLS, CDR2 YYNGEE, per germline. The chain employs TRBV9 and TRBJ2-1, with D tentatively TRBD1 (5 bases). The receptor comes from a man between 18 and 35 years old in good health. The sample was blood. The CDR3 loop reads CASSADIRPGEQFF. The CDR3 DNA follows: TGTGCCAGCAGCGCGGACATACGCCCCGGGGAGCAGTTCTTC. Supplemented by reference TRBV9 and TRBJ2-1, the full variable domain reads DSGVTQTPKHLITATGQRVTLRCSPRSGDLSVYWYQQSLDQGLQFLIQYYNGEERAKGNILERFSAQQFPDLHSELNLSSLELGDSALYFCASSADIRPGEQFFGPGTRLTVL.